A selection of T cell receptor beta chains follows, all from one sample in a study of blood T cell repertoires in COVID-19. Profiling relied on immunoSEQ multiplex PCR, and the TCRdb table lists in-frame clones only, not all of them. The sample includes about 160,000 clones, 90% to 95% seen only once; the top ten take roughly 4.4%. Sequencing was carried out using peripheral blood. The receptor set was obtained from a woman in her forties or fifties with acute or convalescent COVID-19. CDR3s include the opening cysteine and the closing phenylalanine or tryptophan. D genes are given only for firm matches. Part of the rows lack a size; the others show once, few, many or a class for expanded clones.

clone size | D gene | J gene | V gene | CDR3 DNA | CDR3 protein
. | . | TRBJ1-3 | TRBV19 | TGTGCCAGTAGTATGGGTCCAGGCACCATATATTTT | CASSMGPGTIYF
. | . | TRBJ1-2 | TRBV5-4 | TGTGCCAGCAGTCATAAACCCCGACAGGAGATAGACTATGGCTACACCTTC | CASSHKPRQEIDYGYTF
. | TRBD1 | TRBJ2-1 | TRBV29-1 | TGCAGCGTGGACAGGGTCCTAAGCTCCTACAATGAGCAGTTCTTC | CSVDRVLSSYNEQFF
. | . | TRBJ1-3 | TRBV18 | TGTGCCAGCTCACCAGTCTTACAGGTGGTCTCTGGAAACACCATATATTTT | CASSPVLQVVSGNTIYF
few | . | TRBJ1-5 | TRBV3-1/TRBV3-2 | TGTGCCAGCAGCCAAGGACCAGCGGGCAATCAGCCCCAGCATTTT | CASSQGPAGNQPQHF
. | . | TRBJ1-5 | TRBV28 | TGTGCCAGCAGTTTATACCCGGCGGGTCAGCCCCAGCATTTT | CASSLYPAGQPQHF
. | TRBD1 | TRBJ1-1 | TRBV7-8 | TGTGCCAGCAGCTCATCAGGGGGTTTAACTGAAGCTTTCTTT | CASSSSGGLTEAFF
. | . | TRBJ1-1 | TRBV4-3 | TGCGCCAGCAGCCAAGATAGGGGGTTCACTGAAGCTTTCTTT | CASSQDRGFTEAFF
. | TRBD1 | TRBJ1-3 | TRBV30 | TGTGCCGCATCCTCACGTGGACAGGGAGTTTTGGTTACTGGAAACACCATATATTTT | CAASSRGQGVLVTGNTIYF
. | . | TRBJ1-4 | TRBV30 | TGTGCCTGGAGTCTTATTGCAGGGGATCGGCCAACTAATGAAAAACTGTTTTTT | CAWSLIAGDRPTNEKLFF
. | . | TRBJ1-2 | TRBV6-5 | TGTGCCAGCAGTCCCCGGGGGGGGCTTAACTATGGCTACACCTTC | CASSPRGGLNYGYTF
. | . | TRBJ2-5 | TRBV7-9 | TGTGCCAGCAGCTTTCTGCCGGGTGCAGAGACCCAGTACTTC | CASSFLPGAETQYF
. | . | TRBJ1-2 | TRBV6-5 | TGTGCCAGCAGTTATTCAGGGGCCCACCCTGGCTACACCTTC | CASSYSGAHPGYTF
. | TRBD2 | TRBJ2-2 | TRBV4-3 | TGCGCCAGCAGTCCGTTTCTAGCGGAGAACACCGGGGAGCTGTTTTTT | CASSPFLAENTGELFF
. | . | TRBJ2-7 | TRBV6-5 | TGTGCCAGCAGGCCCGGAACAGGGCGAACCTACGAGCAGTACTTC | CASRPGTGRTYEQYF
. | . | TRBJ1-5 | TRBV28 | TGTGCCAGCACCTTTAGCAATCAGCCCCAGCATTTT | CASTFSNQPQHF
. | TRBD1 | TRBJ2-5 | TRBV28 | TGTGCCAGCAGTTTAGCCGGGACAGGGGAAGAGACCCAGTACTTC | CASSLAGTGEETQYF
. | TRBD1 | TRBJ1-6 | TRBV7-9 | TGTGCCAGCAGCTTAGGACAGGGAACCTCACCCCTCCACTTT | CASSLGQGTSPLHF
. | TRBD1 | TRBJ1-6 | TRBV4-2 | TGTGCCAGCCGTGAGCCTCGGACAGGGAGTTTAGATTCACCCCTCCACTTT | CASREPRTGSLDSPLHF
once | . | TRBJ1-4 | TRBV18 | TGTGCCAGCTCACAAACGACAGCCGGGAATGAAAAACTGTTTTTT | CASSQTTAGNEKLFF
. | . | TRBJ2-1 | TRBV6-2/TRBV6-3 | TGTGCCAGCAGTTCCTCGCCCACTAGCCTCCTACGGGATGAGCAGTTCTTC | CASSSSPTSLLRDEQFF
once | . | TRBJ2-7 | TRBV28 | TGTGCCAGCAGCCCCGGACAGAGCTCCTACGAGCAGTACTTC | CASSPGQSSYEQYF
. | . | TRBJ1-5 | TRBV2 | TGTGCCAGCAGTCTTAGCAATCAGCCCCAGCATTTT | CASSLSNQPQHF
once | TRBD1 | TRBJ1-4 | TRBV7-4 | TGTGCCAGCAGCTCCTTGGACAGGGTAAGTACTAATGAAAAACTGTTTTTT | CASSSLDRVSTNEKLFF
. | . | TRBJ2-3 | TRBV29-1 | TGCAGCGTTCCAGACGGAAGGGGAGATACGCAGTATTTT | CSVPDGRGDTQYF
. | TRBD1 | TRBJ1-6 | TRBV25-1 | TGTGCCAGCAGTGAATACACAGGGGAGAATTCACCCCTCCACTTT | CASSEYTGENSPLHF
. | TRBD1 | TRBJ1-3 | TRBV11-2 | TGTGCCAGCAGCTTAACGGACAGGGAAGCAAACACCATATATTTT | CASSLTDREANTIYF
. | TRBD1 | TRBJ2-5 | TRBV5-4 | TGTGCCAGCAGCTTGCAGGGGGTGAGGGAGACCCAGTACTTC | CASSLQGVRETQYF
. | TRBD2 | TRBJ2-2 | TRBV7-8 | TGTGCCAGCAGTCAAATCGGGGGGCTAGCGGGAGGCGCGAACACCGGGGAGCTGTTTTTT | CASSQIGGLAGGANTGELFF
. | . | TRBJ2-3 | TRBV7-8 | TGTGCCAGCAGCCCCCCGGGACTCAGCACAGATACGCAGTATTTT | CASSPPGLSTDTQYF
. | . | TRBJ1-3 | TRBV7-9 | TGTGCCAGCAGCGATCAGGGGCCTACAGGAAACACCATATATTTT | CASSDQGPTGNTIYF
. | TRBD1 | TRBJ1-2 | TRBV2 | TGTGCCAGCAGTGCATGGACAGGGGGCAATGGCTACACCTTC | CASSAWTGGNGYTF
. | TRBD2 | TRBJ2-7 | TRBV4-2 | TGTGCCAGCAGACGCGGACTAGACATCGTCCACGAGCAGTACTTC | CASRRGLDIVHEQYF
. | . | TRBJ1-2 | TRBV6-5 | TGTGCCAGCAGTTATCAAACCAGGTTGGATGGCTACACCTTC | CASSYQTRLDGYTF
. | . | TRBJ2-1 | TRBV5-1 | TGCGCCAGCAGCTTAAACAACGCAGTAAATGAGCAGTTCTTC | CASSLNNAVNEQFF
few | . | TRBJ2-2 | TRBV7-3 | TGTGCCAGCAGCTTACCGGGGGTCGACGGGGAGCTGTTTTTT | CASSLPGVDGELFF
. | . | TRBJ2-5 | TRBV11-2 | TGTGCCAGCAGCTCTTGGGGGCGGGAGACCCAGTACTTC | CASSSWGRETQYF
. | . | TRBJ1-1 | TRBV20-1 | TGCAGTGTCCCAAGCGCTGAAGCTTTCTTT | CSVPSAEAFF
once | TRBD1 | TRBJ1-5 | TRBV10-1 | TGCGCCAGCAGTGAGTCAGACAGGGGCCCCAATCAGCCCCAGCATTTT | CASSESDRGPNQPQHF
once | . | TRBJ2-5 | TRBV6-6 | TGTGCCAGCAGTTTCCCTCGGGAGACCCAGTACTTC | CASSFPRETQYF
. | TRBD2 | TRBJ2-3 | TRBV5-1 | TGCGCCAGCGCGGAGCAGCGGGGTACAGATACGCAGTATTTT | CASAEQRGTDTQYF
. | TRBD1 | TRBJ2-7 | TRBV5-1 | TGCGCCAGCAGCCTTGGGACAGGGGGGTCCTACGAGCAGTACTTC | CASSLGTGGSYEQYF
. | TRBD1 | TRBJ1-6 | TRBV2 | TGTGCCAGCAGTCCCACAGGGGATGGACCCTATAATTCACCCCTCCACTTT | CASSPTGDGPYNSPLHF
. | TRBD1 | TRBJ1-4 | TRBV2 | TGTGCCAGCAGTACAGGGGGAACTAATGAAAAACTGTTTTTT | CASSTGGTNEKLFF
. | . | TRBJ2-5 | TRBV10-3 | TGTGCCATCAGTGACGGGAGTAGCGGAGAGACCCAGTACTTC | CAISDGSSGETQYF
. | . | TRBJ1-1 | TRBV5-6 | TGTGCCAGCAGACAGACGAACACTGAAGCTTTCTTT | CASRQTNTEAFF
. | TRBD2 | TRBJ2-7 | TRBV5-1 | TGCGCCAGCACCACTCTTCCTGGGCTAGCGGAAGAGCAGTACTTC | CASTTLPGLAEEQYF
once | . | TRBJ1-4 | TRBV14 | TGTGCCAGCAGCCTGGGCGGGGGTAATGAAAAACTGTTTTTT | CASSLGGGNEKLFF
. | . | TRBJ1-1 | TRBV25-1 | TGTGCCAGCAGTGAACGAGGCCTTTCTGAAGCTTTCTTT | CASSERGLSEAFF
once | . | TRBJ2-7 | TRBV7-9 | TGTGCCAGCAGCTCTTTCCAGGGTAGGGGCGAGCAGTACTTC | CASSSFQGRGEQYF
. | TRBD1 | TRBJ1-3 | TRBV11-2 | TGTGCCAGCAGCTTAGGGACAGGGTTCCCGGCTGGAAACACCATATATTTT | CASSLGTGFPAGNTIYF
. | . | TRBJ1-3 | TRBV18 | TGTGCCAGCTCACCGGACAGCCCATGGGACACCATATATTTT | CASSPDSPWDTIYF
. | TRBD1 | TRBJ1-2 | TRBV11-2 | TGTGCCAGCAGCTTAGGGACAGGGTCCTATGGCTACACCTTC | CASSLGTGSYGYTF
. | . | TRBJ1-3 | TRBV19 | TGTGCCAGTAGTATAATAGGGGCTGGCGGAAACACCATATATTTT | CASSIIGAGGNTIYF
medium-sized | . | TRBJ1-3 | TRBV4-1 | TGCGCCAGCAGCCAAGATCCCGGAGATTCTGGAAACACCATATATTTT | CASSQDPGDSGNTIYF
. | . | TRBJ1-1 | TRBV19 | TGTGCCAGTACTACGGACAAGAACACTGAAGCTTTCTTT | CASTTDKNTEAFF
. | TRBD1 | TRBJ2-1 | TRBV6-6 | TGTGCCAGCAGTTACAGGGACAGGGCGAACAATGAGCAGTTCTTC | CASSYRDRANNEQFF